This entry lists 17 T cell receptor beta chains sequenced from one sample in a study of blood T cell repertoires in COVID-19 (dated by TCRdb to the early 2020s). Library preparation used the immunoSEQ multiplex PCR assay. Drawn from immuneACCESS, this table holds only the in-frame rearrangements with V and J called that TCRdb kept. Clones are partly lost; checked studies trace under half to an unresolved V gene and leave the rest unexplained. The sample table shows almost 55,000 clones, and 80% to 90% are seen once. The top ten constitute around 3.5% of the sample. The sequenced sample was peripheral blood. These receptors originate from a human donor in a cohort sampled during active COVID-19.

V is TRBV19 and J is TRBJ2-5; D is unclear. The germline V gene has CDR1 LNHDA and CDR2 SQIVND (reference sequence). The CDR3 has 15 residues. Trimming stripped 3 bases from V and 4 bases from J, with 15 bases between. DNA of the CDR3: TGTGCCAGTAGTATCACTCTAGTTTCAGTAGAGACCCAGTACTTC. Translating it yields CASSITLVSVETQYF.

The chain combines TRBV11-1 with TRBJ2-2, with 8 bases matching TRBD2. The CDR3 spans 15 residues. Per germline, CDR1 SGHAT and CDR2 FQDESV (reference sequence). V was clipped by 5 bases and J by 8 bases; unmatched bases: 10. In DNA, the CDR3 is TGTGCCAGCAGCCCGAGCGGGGGTCACGTAGGGGAGCTGTTTTTT. This translates into CASSPSGGHVGELFF.

The J gene is TRBJ1-5, the V gene TRBV7-8; D is ambiguous. Trimming left V 1 base short and J 1 base short, with 8 bases between. The CDR3 extends over 15 amino acids. Looked up from germline, CDR1 is SGHVS and CDR2 is FQNEAQ. The CDR3 region is CASSLGVRSNQPQHF. The CDR3 nucleotides read TGTGCCAGCAGCTTAGGGGTGCGGAGCAATCAGCCCCAGCATTTT. The full variable domain, rest sourced from reference TRBV7-8 and TRBJ1-5, is GAGVSQSPRYKVAKRGQDVALRCDPISGHVSLFWYQQALGQGPEFLTYFQNEAQLDKSGLPSDRFFAERPEGSVSTLKIQRTQQEDSAVYLCASSLGVRSNQPQHFGDGTRLSIL.

This chain links TRBV30 with TRBJ2-3; 7 bases are a match to TRBD2. Germline V gene sequence: CDR1 GTSNPN, CDR2 SVGIG (reference sequence). The CDR3 contains 13 residues. V dropped 3 bases and J dropped 1; count of bases not matched to a gene: 1. CDR3 amino acids: CAWRAGGTDTQYF. The CDR3 DNA is TGTGCCTGGAGGGCGGGAGGCACAGATACGCAGTATTTT.

The J gene is TRBJ2-2, the V gene TRBV7-2; 16 bases are shared with TRBD2. Unmatched junction bases numbered 7, after V lost 5 bases and J lost 4 bases. Germline assignment: CDR1 SGHTA and CDR2 FQGNSA. This CDR3 is 18 amino acids long. CDR3 amino acids: CASSHPGLAGGPTGELFF. The CDR3 region has the DNA TGTGCCAGCAGCCACCCGGGACTAGCGGGAGGGCCCACCGGGGAGCTGTTTTTT.

The rearrangement uses TRBV18 and TRBJ2-3; tentative D call: TRBD1 (6 bases). V lost 1 base and J lost 4, with 9 bases in between. CDR1 KGHSH and CDR2 LQKENI come from the germline V gene. The CDR3 runs to 14 residues. The CDR3 loop is CASSPRRGPDTQYF. CDR3 nucleotides: TGTGCCAGCTCACCACGCAGGGGCCCAGATACGCAGTATTTT. Drawing the rest from reference TRBV18 and TRBJ2-3, the complete variable domain is NAGVMQNPRHLVRRRGQEARLRCSPMKGHSHVYWYRQLPEEGLKFMVYLQKENIIDESGMPKERFSAEFPKEGPSILRIQQVVRGDSAAYFCASSPRRGPDTQYFGPGTRLTVL.

This clone was seen only once. The chain links TRBV27 to TRBJ2-1; the D gene is possibly TRBD2 (6 bases). From germline, CDR1 is MNHEY and CDR2 SMNVEV (reference sequence). V gave up 8 bases and J gave up 2 bases, with 10 bases separating them. The CDR3 is 13 amino acids. The CDR3 here is CASRRGPYNEQFF. The CDR3 DNA sequence: TGTGCCAGCCGGCGGGGACCCTACAATGAGCAGTTCTTC.

The CDR3 spells CASSVGVRGTNEKLFF. CDR3 nucleotides: TGTGCCAGCAGCGTAGGTGTAAGGGGTACTAATGAAAAACTGTTTTTT. The rearrangement links TRBV9 to TRBJ1-4, with D maybe TRBD1 (5 bases). The CDR3 covers 16 residues. The germline V and J ends were trimmed by 0 bases and 2 bases, with 11 bases remaining between them. Germline CDR1 reads SGDLS; CDR2 reads YYNGEE.

The chain combines TRBV7-8 with TRBJ2-2, with a weak D call TRBD1 (6 bases). CDR3 length: 16 residues. Germline V CDR1 and CDR2: SGHVS, FQNEAQ. V gave up 4 bases and J gave up 1 base, with 13 bases separating them. The CDR3 coding sequence is TGTGCCAGCAGCTGGGGGACATCCTTGAACACCGGGGAGCTGTTTTTT. It is translated as CASSWGTSLNTGELFF.

The CDR3 bases are TGTGCCAGCAGCCCAGGACTGGGAAACACCATATATTTT. It specifies CASSPGLGNTIYF. The rearrangement uses TRBV9 and TRBJ1-3; D is undetermined. Germline CDR1 and CDR2: SGDLS and YYNGEE. V was trimmed by 4 bases and J by 4 bases, leaving 9 bases between them. CDR3 length equals 13 residues.

The rearrangement uses TRBV10-3 and TRBJ1-3; possible D gene TRBD1, 5 bases. Per germline, CDR1 ENHRY and CDR2 SYGVKD. Trimming removed 7 bases at V and 2 bases at J, with 9 bases between. The CDR3 is 13 amino acids. The CDR3 bases are TGTGCCATCAACACAGGTACTGGAAACACCATATATTTT. It translates to CAINTGTGNTIYF.

The chain recombines TRBV18 with TRBJ1-1, with 7 bases matching TRBD1. Germline V gives CDR1 KGHSH, CDR2 LQKENI. CDR3 length: 16 amino acids. Trimming at V came to 6 bases and at J to 1 base, leaving 11 bases not matched to a gene. CDR3 residues: CASSPTGRGANTEAFF. In nucleotides, the CDR3 is TGTGCCAGCTCCCCCACCGGCAGGGGGGCGAACACTGAAGCTTTCTTT.

This clone showed up just once. The chain couples TRBV27 to TRBJ2-1; 9 nucleotides agree with TRBD2. The V and J ends lost 4 bases and 4 bases, in that order; junction bases with no gene match: 8. Germline CDR1 reads MNHEY; CDR2 reads SMNVEV (reference sequence). This CDR3 contains 16 residues. The CDR3 DNA sequence: TGTGCCAGCAGTTCCCAGACTAGCGGACGATACAATGAGCAGTTCTTC. The encoded protein is CASSSQTSGRYNEQFF.

A single count supports this clone. This chain connects TRBV6-2 or TRBV6-3 to TRBJ2-3, with TRBD2 matching 9 bases. Germline trimming cut 2 bases from V and 2 bases from J; bases unmatched to any gene: 8. The V gene's germline CDR1 is MNHEY and CDR2 SVGEGT. There are 17 residues in the CDR3. The CDR3 here is CASSYGRLAVLTDTQYF. CDR3 in DNA: TGTGCCAGCAGTTACGGCCGACTAGCGGTTCTCACAGATACGCAGTATTTT.

The chain is built from TRBV29-1 and TRBJ2-5, with TRBD2 matching over 10 bases. CDR1 is SQVTM and CDR2 is ANQGSEA in the germline V gene. This CDR3 spans 15 amino acids. The V segment lost 4 bases and the J segment 6 bases; nucleotides outside the gene matches: 11. The DNA for the CDR3 is TGCAGCGTTGTCTGGGGGAGCGGGGGGGTAAAGACCCAGTACTTC. It translates to CSVVWGSGGVKTQYF.

V and J are TRBV12-3 or TRBV12-4 and TRBJ1-1; no reliable D call. This CDR3 comprises 12 residues. V lost 7 bases and J 0 bases, leaving 6 bases between the germline ends. The CDR3 is CASTRMNTEAFF. Written as DNA, the CDR3 is TGTGCCAGCACCCGTATGAACACTGAAGCTTTCTTT.

This chain uses TRBV24-1 with TRBJ2-7, with 8 bases aligning to TRBD1. The CDR3 sequence is 18 residues long. The junction had 20 bases not matched to a gene; V was cut back by 8 bases and J by 3 bases. Germline V gene lookup returns CDR1 KGHDR and CDR2 SFDVKD. This chain's CDR3 is CATTTRDRLNRVIYEQYF. Here the CDR3 DNA reads TGTGCCACCACCACCCGGGACAGGCTCAACAGAGTTATCTACGAGCAGTACTTC.